This T cell receptor (beta chain) was sequenced in a study of identical twins. This clonotype was picked up a small number of times. A single record per CDR3 protein comes from TCRdb applying MiXCR to the 5' RACE reads. The table includes around 530,000 distinct CDR3 sequences, 12% to 15% detected once. These sequences were also reported in another study, on yellow fever vaccine responses in identical twins.

Sequencing was carried out using CD4+ T cells sorted from blood. This sequence was found in a woman younger than 35 in good health.

The CDR3 reads CASSGSGTGVNTEAFF. The CDR3 nucleotides are TGCGCCAGCAGCGGATCCGGGACAGGGGTTAACACTGAAGCTTTCTTT. The V call is TRBV5-1, the J call TRBJ1-1; 10 bases are shared with TRBD1. The CDR3 length is 16 residues. J lost 2 bases, V lost 4 bases, and 8 bases had no gene match. CDR1 and CDR2 (germline): SGHRS, YFSETQ.